This passage covers 5 T cell receptor beta chains from one sample sequenced in a study of shared clonotypes between healthy human individuals. TCRdb's copy holds only in-frame clones and misses some; the assay was immunoSEQ multiplex PCR. In the table there are about 2,100,000 clones, roughly 91% of which are singletons. Naive-designated CD8 cells lacked CD45RO, were positively enriched for CCR7, and omitted terminally differentiated effector memory CD45RA+ cells. What was sequenced was naive CD8+ T cells from PBMCs. The origin of the receptors is a man younger than 30 in good health. Some clones in this sample may be carry-over from other donors' samples.

This sequence joins TRBV21-1 and TRBJ1-3; the table's TRBD1 call for D was not verified on the DNA. TRBV21-1 counts as a pseudogene. This CDR3 region has 17 residues. The CDR3 region is CASSKVTGGRSGNTIYF. In DNA form, the CDR3 reads TGTGCCAGCAGCAAAGTCACAGGGGGTCGCTCTGGAAACACCATATATTTT.

The chain is built from TRBV19 and TRBJ2-2; TRBD2 matches at 8 bases. V dropped 6 bases and J dropped 6; count of bases not matched to a gene: 9. Germline V gene data show CDR1 as LNHDA and CDR2 as SQIVND (reference sequence). The CDR3 contains 15 residues. CDR3 in amino acids: CASRSGRINPGELFF. The DNA of the CDR3 is TGTGCCAGTAGGAGCGGGAGAATTAATCCCGGGGAGCTGTTTTTT.

The CDR3 sequence: CASSLYFGDSNYEQYF. The CDR3 DNA follows: TGTGCCAGCAGCTTATATTTTGGTGACAGTAACTACGAGCAGTACTTC. The chain has TRBV7-6 and TRBJ2-7, with D possibly matching TRBD1 (5 bases). V was shortened by 2 bases and J by 3 bases, with 17 bases between the two germline ends. The CDR3 length is 16 residues. Germline loops: CDR1 SGHVS, CDR2 FNYEAQ.

V gene TRBV30 combines with J gene TRBJ2-7, with 8 bases that match TRBD2. The CDR3 sequence is 14 residues long. With 3 bases clipped from V and 3 bases from J, the junction kept 7 bases outside the gene matches. The germline CDR1 and CDR2 sequences are GTSNPN and SVGIG (reference sequence). The CDR3 is CAWSLAGIHYEQYF. CDR3 coding DNA: TGTGCCTGGAGCTTAGCGGGGATTCACTACGAGCAGTACTTC.

This sequence joins TRBV27 and TRBJ2-2; the match to TRBD2 covers 10 bases. The CDR3 has 18 residues. Per the germline V gene, CDR1 is MNHEY and CDR2 is SMNVEV (reference sequence). Trimming took 11 bases from V and 4 from J; bases not matched to a gene: 19. Here the CDR3 reads CASGWASGRHGPTGELFF. CDR3 nucleotides: TGTGCCTCAGGCTGGGCTAGCGGGAGACACGGGCCCACCGGGGAGCTGTTTTTT.